The 26 T cell receptor beta chains given below trace back to one sample, sequenced in a study of cytomegalovirus exposure and HLA in healthy donors. Amplification used 60 Vbeta primers and 13 Jbeta primers. Clones were read by immunoSEQ multiplex PCR, and TCRdb kept only the in-frame ones, dropping some. Found here are 100,000 to 150,000 clones, around four fifths of them singletons; the top ten hold over 0.9%. Sample: PBMCs. The receptors here all came from a human donor in good health.

The chain joins TRBV7-9 to TRBJ1-1, with D possibly being TRBD1 (6 bases). Trimming shortened V by 5 bases and J by 6 bases, and 13 bases separated the two germline ends. Germline CDR1 and CDR2: SEHNR and FQNEAQ (reference sequence). CDR3 length: 13 residues. The CDR3 loop is CASSIEGGSEAFF. The CDR3 coding sequence is TGTGCCAGCAGCATCGAAGGGGGTTCTGAAGCTTTCTTT.

The V gene is TRBV21-1, the J gene TRBJ1-2. TRBV21-1 is labeled a pseudogene. CDR3 length: 14 residues. CDR3 DNA: TGTGCCAGCAGCAAAGGAGGGCGTGTGGACGGCTACACCTTC. Encoded protein: CASSKGGRVDGYTF.

This chain connects TRBV5-4 to TRBJ2-3; D gene uncertain. Trimming pared 4 bases from V and 4 bases from J, leaving 10 bases between. Germline V CDR1 and CDR2: SGHNT, YYREEE (reference sequence). There are 13 residues in the CDR3. CDR3 DNA: TGTGCCAGCAGCGGTATTCAGTCAGATACGCAGTATTTT. It codes for CASSGIQSDTQYF.

The chain is built from TRBV10-2 and TRBJ1-1; D call uncertain. The germline CDR1 and CDR2 sequences are WSHSY and SAAADI. Trimming shortened V by 6 bases and J by 0 bases, and 14 bases separated the two germline ends. CDR3 length: 15 amino acids. The CDR3 spells CASSDIPGVNTEAFF. The CDR3, as DNA: TGCGCCAGCAGCGACATCCCGGGAGTGAACACTGAAGCTTTCTTT.

The chain couples TRBV6-1 to TRBJ1-1; D is ambiguous. CDR1 MNHNS and CDR2 SASEGT come from the germline V gene. The CDR3 is 13 amino acids. V was clipped by 2 bases and J by 4 bases, with 8 bases between them. The CDR3 DNA follows: TGTGCCAGCAGTGAAATGTTCCGCACTGAAGCTTTCTTT. Its translation is CASSEMFRTEAFF.

This chain uses TRBV10-1 with TRBJ2-1; 7 bases match TRBD1. This CDR3 has 16 residues. In germline, CDR1 is WNHNN, CDR2 SYGVQD (reference sequence). J lost 2 bases, V lost 0 bases, and 4 bases had no gene match. CDR3 sequence (DNA): TGCGCCAGCAGTGAGTCGACAGGGACAACCTACAATGAGCAGTTCTTC. This gives the protein CASSESTGTTYNEQFF.

The rearrangement uses TRBV5-6 and TRBJ1-1; D unresolved. This CDR3 comprises 13 residues. Trimming cost V 0 bases and J 7 bases, with 10 bases left between them. Germline loops: CDR1 SGHDT, CDR2 YYEEEE. CDR3 in DNA: TGTGCCAGCAGCTTGGGGCAGATTGTTGAAGCTTTCTTT. This encodes CASSLGQIVEAFF. Supplemented by reference TRBV5-6 and TRBJ1-1, the full variable domain reads DAGVTQSPTHLIKTRGQQVTLRCSPKSGHDTVSWYQQALGQGPQFIFQYYEEEERQRGNFPDRFSGHQFPNYSSELNVNALLLGDSALYLCASSLGQIVEAFFGQGTRLTVV.

This rearrangement joins TRBV28 to TRBJ1-5; D gene uncertain. Germline assignment: CDR1 MDHEN and CDR2 SYDVKM. CDR3 length: 14 amino acids. Trimming took off 7 bases at V and 6 bases at J, with 16 bases between the two ends. CDR3 nucleotide sequence: TGTGCCAGCAATAGAGGGTCCCCCCCTCAGCCCCAGCATTTT. Translation: CASNRGSPPQPQHF.

This clone was seen a handful of times. The rearrangement uses TRBV19 and TRBJ2-7, with D maybe TRBD2 (6 bases). The CDR3 spans 13 residues. Trimming pared 2 bases from V and 5 bases from J, leaving 10 bases between. Germline CDR1 LNHDA, CDR2 SQIVND (reference sequence). In DNA, the CDR3 is TGTGCCAGTAGTATACGGACTATCAACGAGCAGTACTTC. It is translated as CASSIRTINEQYF.

The chain recombines TRBV11-3 with TRBJ2-5; D may be TRBD2 (7 bases). The CDR3 sequence is 13 residues long. CDR1 and CDR2 (germline): SGHNT, YENEEA. Trimming removed 3 bases at V and 7 bases at J, with 12 bases between. CDR3 in amino acids: CASSLRGGGTQYF. The CDR3 DNA follows: TGTGCCAGCAGCTTGCGGGGAGGGGGGACCCAGTACTTC.

This chain connects TRBV9 to TRBJ2-6; 8 bases align to TRBD1. Trimming removed 3 bases from V and 1 base from J; junction bases left unmatched: 6. This CDR3 has 17 amino acids. Germline V gene sequence: CDR1 SGDLS, CDR2 YYNGEE. This CDR3 reads CASSGWTGRSGANVLTF. For the CDR3, the DNA is TGTGCCAGCAGCGGCTGGACAGGGCGTTCTGGGGCCAACGTCCTGACTTTC.

The chain's CDR3 is CASSVSYEQYF. For the CDR3, the DNA is TGTGCCAGCAGCGTATCCTACGAGCAGTACTTC. The V gene is TRBV7-9, the J gene TRBJ2-7; no definite D call. V was clipped by 5 bases and J by 1 base, with 3 bases between them. The germline V gene encodes CDR1 SEHNR and CDR2 FQNEAQ (reference sequence). CDR3 length equals 11 residues. Supplemented by reference TRBV7-9 and TRBJ2-7, the full variable domain reads DTGVSQNPRHKITKRGQNVTFRCDPISEHNRLYWYRQTLGQGPEFLTYFQNEAQLEKSRLLSDRFSAERPKGSFSTLEIQRTEQGDSAMYLCASSVSYEQYFGPGTRLTVT.

This chain links TRBV5-1 with TRBJ2-1, with TRBD2 matching 7 bases. V gave up 0 bases and J gave up 5 bases; unmatched junction bases: 8. The CDR3 totals 16 residues. Germline CDR1 and CDR2: SGHRS and YFSETQ. The CDR3 is CASSLGVGGIHNEQFF. For the CDR3, the DNA is TGCGCCAGCAGCTTGGGAGTGGGGGGGATTCACAATGAGCAGTTCTTC. Complete variable domain (other parts from reference TRBV5-1 and TRBJ2-1): KAGVTQTPRYLIKTRGQQVTLSCSPISGHRSVSWYQQTPGQGLQFLFEYFSETQRNKGNFPGRFSGRQFSNSRSEMNVSTLELGDSALYLCASSLGVGGIHNEQFFGPGTRLTVL.

V and J are TRBV9 and TRBJ2-7; 10 nucleotides align to TRBD1. Per germline, CDR1 SGDLS and CDR2 YYNGEE. Germline trimming cut 5 bases from V and 7 bases from J; bases unmatched to any gene: 9. The CDR3 contains 14 residues. The CDR3 protein is CASSADRGRGEQYF. The CDR3 DNA reads TGTGCCAGCAGTGCCGACAGGGGGCGCGGGGAGCAGTACTTC. Filled out from reference TRBV9 and TRBJ2-7, the complete variable domain reads DSGVTQTPKHLITATGQRVTLRCSPRSGDLSVYWYQQSLDQGLQFLIQYYNGEERAKGNILERFSAQQFPDLHSELNLSSLELGDSALYFCASSADRGRGEQYFGPGTRLTVT.

J is TRBJ2-2 and V is TRBV5-4, with 12 bases identical to TRBD2. CDR3 size: 17 residues. From germline, CDR1 is SGHNT and CDR2 YYREEE (reference sequence). V lost 0 bases to trimming and J lost 5 bases; unmatched junction nucleotides: 5. Here the CDR3 DNA reads TGTGCCAGCAGCTTGGGACTAGCGGGGGCGTCGACCGGGGAGCTGTTTTTT. Amino acids: CASSLGLAGASTGELFF. Variable domain in full (rest from reference TRBV5-4 and TRBJ2-2): ETGVTQSPTHLIKTRGQQVTLRCSSQSGHNTVSWYQQALGQGPQFIFQYYREEENGRGNFPPRFSGLQFPNYSSELNVNALELDDSALYLCASSLGLAGASTGELFFGEGSRLTVL.

The chain employs TRBV2 and TRBJ1-2, with D possibly being TRBD1 (5 bases). The CDR3 loop spans 13 amino acids. Per germline, CDR1 SNHLY and CDR2 FYNNEI. V gave up 0 bases and J gave up 7 bases, with 9 bases separating them. In DNA form, the CDR3 reads TGTGCCAGCAGTGAAGCCGGGGGGATTGGCTACACCTTC. As protein: CASSEAGGIGYTF.

This clone has only one observation. This chain links TRBV10-2 with TRBJ2-2; 7 bases match TRBD2. Germline V gives CDR1 WSHSY, CDR2 SAAADI. This CDR3 is 15 amino acids long. With V trimmed by 4 bases and J by 3 bases, 5 bases remained unmatched. CDR3 nucleotide sequence: TGCGCCAGCAGTGTGGCTAGCGGCTACACCGGGGAGCTGTTTTTT. Protein sequence: CASSVASGYTGELFF.

The chain couples TRBV15 to TRBJ1-2, with D perhaps matching TRBD1 (5 bases). Trimming left V 0 bases short and J 8 bases short, with 16 bases between. The CDR3 consists of 15 residues. The germline V gene encodes CDR1 LNHNV and CDR2 YYDKDF (reference sequence). CDR3: CATSRDKGQGKGYTF. As DNA, the CDR3 is TGTGCCACCAGCAGAGATAAAGGGCAGGGTAAAGGCTACACCTTC.

This clone was observed once. The chain combines TRBV6-5 with TRBJ1-1, with D possibly being TRBD1 (5 bases). The V end lost 6 bases, the J end lost 8 bases, and 13 bases lay between the germline ends. The CDR3 runs 12 residues. Per the germline V gene, CDR1 is MNHEY and CDR2 is SVGAGI. CDR3 bases: TGTGCCAGCAGAAACGAGGGACTAGAAGCTTTCTTT. It translates to CASRNEGLEAFF.

J is TRBJ2-7 and V is TRBV29-1, with D possibly TRBD1 on 6 matching bases. CDR1 is SQVTM, CDR2 ANQGSEA, per germline. The CDR3 contains 15 residues. V shed 0 bases and J shed 3 bases, with 15 bases lying between them. The CDR3 spells CSVEDKDSPRYEQYF. CDR3 nucleotide sequence: TGCAGCGTTGAAGATAAGGACAGTCCGCGCTACGAGCAGTACTTC.

In the case of this clone: One end of the junction varies from germline; a read error may be responsible. The chain uses TRBV7-9 and TRBJ1-2; TRBD1 is a possible D gene (5 bases). The germline gives CDR1 SEHNR, CDR2 FQNEAQ (reference sequence). This CDR3 has 12 residues. CDR3 in amino acids: CSSSQGDDGYTF. Written as DNA, the CDR3 is TGTTCCAGCAGCCAAGGGGATGATGGCTACACCTTC.

The chain carries TRBV7-8 and TRBJ1-3; TRBD1 matches at 11 bases. Per germline, CDR1 SGHVS and CDR2 FQNEAQ. The CDR3 runs 20 residues. V dropped 6 bases and J dropped 3; count of bases not matched to a gene: 19. The CDR3 protein is CASSYTSTPDRGLGGNTIYF. DNA of the CDR3: TGTGCCAGCAGTTACACCTCAACTCCGGACAGGGGGCTAGGTGGAAACACCATATATTTT.

In DNA form, the CDR3 reads TGTGCCAGCAGCAAGACAGGGACGGATTCACCCCTCCACTTT. Residues: CASSKTGTDSPLHF. This chain connects TRBV7-9 to TRBJ1-6; 7 bases match TRBD1. The V segment lost 5 bases and the J segment 8 bases; nucleotides outside the gene matches: 6. This CDR3 spans 14 amino acids. Germline CDR1 is SEHNR and CDR2 is FQNEAQ (reference sequence).

The V and J genes are TRBV19 and TRBJ2-3; D gene uncertain. CDR3 size: 13 residues. The germline gives CDR1 LNHDA, CDR2 SQIVND (reference sequence). Trimming removed 5 bases at V and 0 bases at J, with 6 bases between. CDR3 bases: TGTGCCAGTAGTCTTCCTAGCACAGATACGCAGTATTTT. Protein sequence: CASSLPSTDTQYF.

The chain couples TRBV19 to TRBJ1-2; the D gene is possibly TRBD1 (5 bases). The CDR3 length is 15 residues. Germline values: CDR1 LNHDA, CDR2 SQIVND (reference sequence). The germline V and J ends were trimmed by 9 bases and 0 bases, with 17 bases remaining between them. CDR3 in DNA: TGTGCCAGCACACGGACCGAGACAGCTAACTATGGCTACACCTTC. This gives the protein CASTRTETANYGYTF.

The V call is TRBV2, the J call TRBJ1-5, with 9 bases that match TRBD1. This CDR3 spans 17 amino acids. V was clipped by 5 bases and J by 0 bases; unmatched bases: 8. The germline V gene has CDR1 SNHLY and CDR2 FYNNEI. CDR3 bases: TGTGCCAGCAGTTCCGGGACAGGGCACTATAGCAATCAGCCCCAGCATTTT. Its protein product is CASSSGTGHYSNQPQHF.